This TCR beta chain was sequenced in a study of T-cell memory formation after mild COVID-19 (dated by TCRdb to the early 2020s). Study-wide context: Most TCR sequence clusters were specific to one of the two donors. Longitudinal TCRalpha and TCRbeta repertoire sequencing tracked T-cell clones expanding and contracting after mild COVID-19 in two donors. Two young, previously healthy adult volunteers, one female and one male, were included in the cohort. Study-level results and caveats: Balanced CD4/CD8 phenotypes were observed for clones contracting from day 15 to 85, whereas a bias towards CD4+ was observed for a second wave of clones expanding from day 15 to 37. Some responding clones were found in pre-infection memory, which suggests that pre-existing cross-reactive memory T cells took part in the SARS-CoV-2 response. The study included only a couple of mild cases, and larger cohorts that include severe cases with pre-infection samples were judged to be necessary. Contracting CD4+ clones turned up mainly in the CM and EM memory subsets, whereas EMRA was where CD8+ clones were enriched. SARS-CoV-2 specificity of the second-wave clones peaking on day 37 was not confirmed.

Ficoll-Paque density gradient centrifugation was the method used to isolate PBMCs. As regards this clonotype: Its antigen is currently not known. It has no much larger one-base neighbor in the sample; base qualities were not kept.

Sequencing used an Illumina NovaSeq 6000. TCRalpha and TCRbeta cDNA libraries were constructed by 5'RACE with constant-segment primers, with sample barcodes and unique molecular identifiers being introduced. RNA was extracted from every sample with Trizol reagent. Libraries were amplified in two PCR steps, with a second sample barcode and Illumina TruSeq adapters added in the second step. Sequencing of the libraries was done on an Illumina NovaSeq, producing 2 x 150 bp paired-end reads. The source study handled its data this way. With migec v1.2.7, reads were demultiplexed and then collapsed into UMI-guided consensus sequences. Using mixcr v2.1.11, the UMI consensuses were aligned to TRA and TRB V and J templates and assembled into clonotypes. A clonotype was counted as expanded or contracted only if both edgeR and NoisET called the change significant, with noise models trained on biological replicates. For edgeR calls, the cutoffs were a false discovery rate-adjusted p below 0.01 and a log2 fold-change threshold of 1. As an exploratory analysis of dynamics, max-normalized trajectories of the 1000 most abundant clonotypes were examined by PCA with hierarchical clustering. Separately sequenced CD4+ and CD8+ repertoires were used to assign the CD4 or CD8 phenotype of responding clones. The raw public data were reprocessed by TCRdb itself: fastp quality trimming at Q25, MiXCR clonotype calling, in-frame beta chains only. Under each unique CDR3 protein, matching rows form one entry showing the most common genes and DNA. These V and J calls derive from TCRdb rather than the authors' analysis. The sample records some 210,000 distinct CDR3 sequences, 15% to 20% of which are singletons. The ten largest clones capture about 2.4% of the sample.

The CDR3 goes from the cysteine to the phenylalanine over 14 residues. Only CDR3 DNA is held: 42 bases, read in frame from base 1. Trimming at the junction amounts to 2 bases on V and 7 bases on J, and the germline ends lie 12 bases apart. The germline V gene specifies SGHVS as CDR1 and FNYEAQ as CDR2. The sequence was obtained from an adult woman who had mild COVID-19 (a few samples of this study predate the infection). The sample titles of this study are shuffled in the database, so cell type and time point are left out; the donor was told from shared clones. Sequenced sample: PBMCs or a T cell subset sorted from them (not recorded which). The rearranged segments are TRBV7-6 and TRBJ1-5; perhaps TRBD1 is the D gene, with 5 bases matching. In nucleotide form, the sequence is TGTGCCAGCAGCTTATTGACAGTTGGGCAGCCCCAGCATTTT. The resulting protein is CASSLLTVGQPQHF. Extended through the reference TRBV7-6 and TRBJ1-5 proteins, this CDR3 yields the full variable domain: GAGVSQSPRYKVTKRGQDVALRCDPISGHVSLYWYRQALGQGPEFLTYFNYEAQQDKSGLPNDRFSAERPEGSISTLTIQRTEQRDSAMYRCASSLLTVGQPQHFGDGTRLSIL.